The 9 T cell receptor beta chains presented below share a single source sample, sequenced in a study of radiation and T cells in renal cell carcinoma (dated by TCRdb to about 2020). The library was obtained by the immunoSEQ multiplex PCR assay. In TCRdb, the immuneACCESS table is reduced to in-frame sequences with V and J assigned. These tables do not hold every clone; where another copy was compared, an unresolved V gene accounts for under half, and the others remain unexplained. Recorded for this sample are 100,000 to 150,000 clones; around 81% of them occurred a single time. The top ten clones comprise around 6.1% of the sample. The intended sense of this specimen's time point label: blood 2 weeks post-SBRT. In light of the paper, this sample's treatment or condition label describes: 15 Gy SBRT to primary tumor, nephrectomy 4 weeks later. Sample: blood, taken from a patient whose treatment included radiotherapy and nephrectomy. These receptors all stem from a man aged 50-60 years with renal cell carcinoma.

The V call is TRBV11-3, the J call TRBJ2-3; 8 bases fit TRBD2. V lost 0 bases to trimming and J lost 3 bases; unmatched junction nucleotides: 5. This CDR3 contains 16 residues. Per the germline V gene, CDR1 is SGHNT and CDR2 is YENEEA. CDR3 nucleotide sequence: TGTGCCAGCAGCTTAGAGACCGGGGGGGTTACAGATACGCAGTATTTT. Protein: CASSLETGGVTDTQYF.

This chain connects TRBV7-3 to TRBJ2-3; 9 bases are a match to TRBD1. CDR1 and CDR2 from the germline V gene are SGHTA and FQGTGA. After removal of 5 bases from V and 6 bases from J, the junction contained 9 bases not matched to a gene. This CDR3 has 15 amino acids. Here the CDR3 reads CASSGTGQGVDTQYF. Here the CDR3 DNA reads TGTGCCAGCAGCGGGACGGGACAGGGAGTGGATACGCAGTATTTT.

This chain connects TRBV2 to TRBJ1-5, with D maybe TRBD1 (5 bases). V was clipped by 6 bases and J by 0 bases, with 15 bases between them. The CDR3 has 16 amino acids. Germline CDR1 is SNHLY and CDR2 is FYNNEI. The CDR3 region is CASSDAGGYSNQPQHF. CDR3 nucleotide sequence: TGTGCCAGCAGCGACGCGGGGGGGTATAGCAATCAGCCCCAGCATTTT. Supplemented by reference TRBV2 and TRBJ1-5, the full variable domain reads EPEVTQTPSHQVTQMGQEVILRCVPISNHLYFYWYRQILGQKVEFLVSFYNNEISEKSEIFDDQFSVERPDGSNFTLKIRSTKLEDSAMYFCASSDAGGYSNQPQHFGDGTRLSIL.

This sequence joins TRBV6-5 and TRBJ1-5; D ambiguous. V gave up 8 bases and J gave up 2 bases, with 4 bases separating them. The length of the CDR3 is 11 residues. Germline lookup yields CDR1 MNHEY and CDR2 SVGAGI. CDR3 protein: CASGGNQPQHF. The CDR3 DNA reads TGTGCCAGCGGGGGCAATCAGCCCCAGCATTTT.

The chain employs TRBV10-1 and TRBJ1-1; D gene uncertain. This CDR3 region has 12 residues. The V gene's germline CDR1 is WNHNN and CDR2 SYGVQD (reference sequence). V lost 9 bases and J 1 base, leaving 9 bases between the germline ends. In DNA, the CDR3 is TGCGCCAGAAGGAGACAGAACACTGAAGCTTTCTTT. Protein: CARRRQNTEAFF.

Only a few counts were recorded for this clone. V gene TRBV19 combines with J gene TRBJ1-1, with D possibly TRBD1 on 6 matching bases. Germline V gene data show CDR1 as LNHDA and CDR2 as SQIVND (reference sequence). Between the trimmed V and J ends, which lost 5 bases and 1 base, there was a span of 14 bases. This CDR3 comprises 15 residues. The CDR3 loop reads CASSPVGQTNTEAFF. Written as DNA, the CDR3 is TGTGCCAGTAGTCCGGTAGGACAGACGAACACTGAAGCTTTCTTT.

The chain links TRBV5-6 to TRBJ2-5; D unresolved. Germline loops: CDR1 SGHDT, CDR2 YYEEEE. This CDR3 is built from 13 residues. The V end was cut by 0 bases, the J end by 5 bases, with 8 bases between. DNA for the CDR3: TGTGCCAGCAGCTTGGTAGTGGGGGAGACCCAGTACTTC. It codes for CASSLVVGETQYF.

The V and J genes are TRBV21-1 and TRBJ1-2. TRBV21-1 constitutes a pseudogene. The CDR3 is made up of 14 amino acids. CDR3 residues: CASTLSGAMDGYTF. The CDR3 nucleotides are TGTGCCAGCACCCTATCCGGGGCTATGGATGGCTACACCTTC.

This chain links TRBV2 with TRBJ2-5; TRBD2 agrees at 8 bases. Looked up from germline, CDR1 is SNHLY and CDR2 is FYNNEI. The junction had 3 bases not matched to a gene; V was cut back by 7 bases and J by 5 bases. CDR3 length: 12 amino acids. The CDR3 sequence is CASKTSAETQYF. For the CDR3, the DNA is TGTGCCAGCAAGACTAGCGCGGAGACCCAGTACTTC.